Included here is one T cell receptor (beta chain) sequence, with context. These data come from a study of cytotoxic CD8 clonotypes in ibrutinib-treated CLL. This CDR3 region has 15 residues. Germline V CDR1 and CDR2: WNHNN, SYGVQD (reference sequence). With 4 bases clipped from V and 4 bases from J, the junction kept 7 bases outside the gene matches. The protocol was immunoSEQ multiplex PCR, while the TCRdb copy is restricted to in-frame clones and leaves out a portion. This sample has approximately 350,000 clones, with over 55% found just once. V usage is TRBV10-1 and J usage is TRBJ1-1; 9 bases map to TRBD1. Source: PBMCs, taken after 36 months of ibrutinib treatment. This TCR derives from a human donor with chronic lymphocytic leukemia. The DNA of the CDR3 is TGCGCCAGCAGTGCTTACAGGGGGCCGAGCACTGAAGCTTTCTTT. Protein sequence: CASSAYRGPSTEAFF.